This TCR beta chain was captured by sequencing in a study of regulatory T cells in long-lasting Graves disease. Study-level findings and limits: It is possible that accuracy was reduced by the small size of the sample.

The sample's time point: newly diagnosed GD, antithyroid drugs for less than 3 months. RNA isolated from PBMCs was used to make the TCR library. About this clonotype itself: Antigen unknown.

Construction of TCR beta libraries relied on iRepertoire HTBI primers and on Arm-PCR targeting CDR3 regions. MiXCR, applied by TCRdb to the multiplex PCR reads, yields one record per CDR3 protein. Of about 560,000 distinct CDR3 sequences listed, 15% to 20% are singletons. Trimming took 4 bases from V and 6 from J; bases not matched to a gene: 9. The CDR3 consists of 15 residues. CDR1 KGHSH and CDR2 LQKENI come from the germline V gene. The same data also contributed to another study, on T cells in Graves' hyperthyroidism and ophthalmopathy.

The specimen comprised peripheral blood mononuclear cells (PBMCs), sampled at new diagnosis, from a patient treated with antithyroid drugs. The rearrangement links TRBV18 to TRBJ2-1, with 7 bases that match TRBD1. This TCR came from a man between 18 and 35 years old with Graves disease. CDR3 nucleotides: TGTGCCAGCTCACTCCAGGGGACAGAAATCAATGAGCAGTTCTTC. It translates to CASSLQGTEINEQFF.